The following is a T cell receptor beta chain sequence with its context. What this receptor recognizes is not known. No quality values exist for individual bases; no much larger clone is one base distant. The sample carries other DNA sequences with the same CDR3. The data were taken from a study of blood T cell repertoires in COVID-19 (TCRdb year 2020). Regarding the study in general: Collaborator samples came from the United States, Italy and Spain and covered acute and convalescent phases of COVID-19. Subjects who had been exposed to COVID-19, were actively infected with it, or had recovered from it provided the deeply sampled blood TCRbeta repertoires that made up the dataset. The samples were drawn from the first 160 participants of the ongoing ImmuneRACE study and from under 1,500 subjects provided by 6 global collaborators. Nearly every sample came with metadata listing a de-identified subject ID, COVID-19 status, age in years and sex. The repertoires were released in a freely available public database intended as a resource for research on the immune response to SARS-CoV-2. HLA class I and class II types, where available, came from metadata supplied by the sample provider rather than from assay-based typing. The material from the prospective study consisted of cDNA or gDNA derived from T cells, B-cell-depleted T cells, or PBMCs. Study-wide conclusions, independent of this receptor: Clinical and demographic metadata were provided uncurated, with the amount varying by source and participant.

Cut back by 0 bases and 2 bases, the V and J ends lie 5 bases apart. Spanning cysteine to phenylalanine, the CDR3 consists of 13 amino acids. Left in the record is the CDR3 DNA by itself, 39 bases read in frame from the first base. CDR1 and CDR2 were assigned from the germline V gene (reference sequence) as GTSNPN and SVGIG. The collaborating institutions used their own protocols to collect whole blood in K2EDTA tubes. Collaborator samples were shipped for TCRbeta analysis as frozen whole blood, isolated PBMCs, or DNA extracted from either sample type. TCRbeta CDR3 regions were amplified from genomic DNA using the immunoSEQ Assay, a bias-controlled multiplex PCR. In the paper's pipeline: Nucleated cell counts per sample were estimated from amplification of reference gene primers within the assay. To quantify the absolute abundance of each unique TCRbeta CDR3 rearrangement, sequence reads were collapsed and filtered. For each sample, productive Simpson clonality was calculated by taking the square root of Simpson's diversity index across productive rearrangements. This is the immuneACCESS table as TCRdb keeps it, with only in-frame sequences that have V and J called. A part of the clones is gone; compared with another copy, unresolved V genes explain less than half, and the rest is unexplained. That table is the source of V, J and clone size, and D and trimming were worked out from the DNA. In all, the sample holds approximately 73,000 clones, and 86% of those were seen once. The ten most abundant clones make up around 1.9% of the sample.

This TCR derives from a woman aged 55-69 years with acute or convalescent COVID-19. Material for sequencing was peripheral blood. The rearranged segments are TRBV30 and TRBJ1-5; the D gene remains uncertain. The bases read TGTGCCTGGAGTGTAGCGGGCAATCAGCCCCAGCATTTT. This gives the protein CAWSVAGNQPQHF.